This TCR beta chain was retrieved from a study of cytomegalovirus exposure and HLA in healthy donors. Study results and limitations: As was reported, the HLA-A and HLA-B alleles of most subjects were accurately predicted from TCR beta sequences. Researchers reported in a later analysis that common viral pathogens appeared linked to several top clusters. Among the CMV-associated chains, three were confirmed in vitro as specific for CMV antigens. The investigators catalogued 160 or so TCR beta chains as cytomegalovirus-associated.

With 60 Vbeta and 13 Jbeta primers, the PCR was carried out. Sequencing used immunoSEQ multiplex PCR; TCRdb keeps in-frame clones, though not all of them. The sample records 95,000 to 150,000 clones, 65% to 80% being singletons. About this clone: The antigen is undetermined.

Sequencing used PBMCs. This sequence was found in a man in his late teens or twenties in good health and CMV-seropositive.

CDR3 DNA: TGCAGCGTTGGCCCGCGGAGACTAGAATCGGGCGAGCAGTTCTTC. Translating it yields CSVGPRRLESGEQFF. The V gene is TRBV29-1, the J gene TRBJ2-1; D may be TRBD2 (6 bases). The V and J ends lost 4 bases and 10 bases respectively, with 23 bases between them. Germline CDR1 SQVTM, CDR2 ANQGSEA. CDR3 length equals 15 residues.